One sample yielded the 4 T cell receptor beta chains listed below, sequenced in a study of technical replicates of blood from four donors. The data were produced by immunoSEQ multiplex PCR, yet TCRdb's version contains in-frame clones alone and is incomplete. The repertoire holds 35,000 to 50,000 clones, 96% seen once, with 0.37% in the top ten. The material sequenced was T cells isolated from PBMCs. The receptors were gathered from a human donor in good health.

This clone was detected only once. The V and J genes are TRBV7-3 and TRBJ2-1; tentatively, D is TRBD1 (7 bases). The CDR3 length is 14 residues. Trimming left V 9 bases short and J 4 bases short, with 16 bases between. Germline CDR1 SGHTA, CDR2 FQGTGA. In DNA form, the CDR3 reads TGTGCCAGTGCAGGAGGGGGCGGTTACAATGAGCAGTTCTTC. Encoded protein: CASAGGGGYNEQFF.

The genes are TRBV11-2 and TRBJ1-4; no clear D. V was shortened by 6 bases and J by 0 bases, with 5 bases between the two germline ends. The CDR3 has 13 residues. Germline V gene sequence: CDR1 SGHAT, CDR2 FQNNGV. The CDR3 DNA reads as TGTGCCAGCAGTAGAACAACTAATGAAAAACTGTTTTTT. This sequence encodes CASSRTTNEKLFF.

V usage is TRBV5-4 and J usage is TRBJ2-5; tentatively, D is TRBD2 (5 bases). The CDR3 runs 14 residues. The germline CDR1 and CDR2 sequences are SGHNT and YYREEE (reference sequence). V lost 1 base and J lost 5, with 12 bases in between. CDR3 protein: CASSLYRDGETQYF. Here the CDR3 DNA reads TGTGCCAGCAGCTTGTACCGGGATGGGGAGACCCAGTACTTC. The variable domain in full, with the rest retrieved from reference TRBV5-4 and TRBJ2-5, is ETGVTQSPTHLIKTRGQQVTLRCSSQSGHNTVSWYQQALGQGPQFIFQYYREEENGRGNFPPRFSGLQFPNYSSELNVNALELDDSALYLCASSLYRDGETQYFGPGTRLLVL.

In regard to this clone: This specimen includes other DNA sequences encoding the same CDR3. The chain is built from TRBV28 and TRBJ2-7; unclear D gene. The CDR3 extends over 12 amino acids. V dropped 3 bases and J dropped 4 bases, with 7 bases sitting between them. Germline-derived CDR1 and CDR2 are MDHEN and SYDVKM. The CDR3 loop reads CASSLSTYEQYF. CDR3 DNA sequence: TGTGCCAGCAGTTTGTCCACTTACGAGCAGTACTTC.